The 27 T cell receptor beta chains presented below share a single source sample, sequenced in a study of blood T cell repertoires in COVID-19. Only in-frame clones appear in the TCRdb table, and some are missing; sequencing was by immunoSEQ multiplex PCR. The table lists under 250,000 clones, about four fifths of them singletons. The sequencing sample was made of PBMCs or T cells enriched from blood (not recorded which). Receptor source: a woman between 40 and 55 years old with acute COVID-19.

CDR3 residues: CASRRGGQENTGELFF. Here the CDR3 DNA reads TGCGCCAGCAGGCGGGGCGGCCAGGAGAACACCGGGGAGCTGTTTTTT. The chain carries TRBV5-1 and TRBJ2-2; perhaps TRBD2 as D (6 bases). V was trimmed by 5 bases and J by 1 base, leaving 15 bases between them. The CDR3 contains 16 residues. Per germline, CDR1 SGHRS and CDR2 YFSETQ.

This chain joins TRBV7-2 and TRBJ1-6, with D unresolved. The CDR3 extends over 15 amino acids. Deletions cut 5 bases from V and 7 bases from J, with 15 bases between. Germline CDR1 reads SGHTA; CDR2 reads FQGNSA. The CDR3 DNA follows: TGTGCCAGCAGCGAAAGTCTAGGAGTGAATTCACCCCTCCACTTT. It codes for CASSESLGVNSPLHF. The full variable domain, in which reference TRBV7-2 and TRBJ1-6 provide the parts outside the CDR3, is GAGVSQSPSNKVTEKGKDVELRCDPISGHTALYWYRQSLGQGLEFLIYFQGNSAPDKSGLPSDRFSAERTGGSVSTLTIQRTQQEDSAVYLCASSESLGVNSPLHFGNGTRLTVT.

This clone has only one observation. V gene TRBV11-3 combines with J gene TRBJ2-2; maybe TRBD1 (6 bases). With 1 base removed from V and 5 bases from J, the gap between germline ends came to 14 bases. The CDR3 length is 16 residues. CDR1 SGHNT and CDR2 YENEEA come from the germline V gene. CDR3 sequence (DNA): TGTGCCAGCAGCTTAGGGGCAGGGGTGGCGACCGGGGAGCTGTTTTTT. Protein: CASSLGAGVATGELFF. The full variable domain, its missing parts supplied by reference TRBV11-3 and TRBJ2-2, is EAGVVQSPRYKIIEKKQPVAFWCNPISGHNTLYWYLQNLGQGPELLIRYENEEAVDDSQLPKDRFSAERLKGVDSTLKIQPAELGDSAVYLCASSLGAGVATGELFFGEGSRLTVL.

This clone was recorded a few times. J is TRBJ1-1 and V is TRBV11-2; the D gene is possibly TRBD1 (6 bases). Between the trimmed V and J ends, which lost 6 bases and 3 bases, there was a span of 17 bases. CDR1 SGHAT and CDR2 FQNNGV come from the germline V gene. The CDR3 totals 15 residues. DNA for the CDR3: TGTGCCAGCAGACCGTTCCCCGAGGGGGACACTGAAGCTTTCTTT. Translated, it gives CASRPFPEGDTEAFF.

The V gene is TRBV9, the J gene TRBJ2-7; a possible D gene is TRBD2 (6 bases). This CDR3 has 14 residues. V was cut by 3 bases and J by 7 bases, with 17 bases left in between. Germline loops: CDR1 SGDLS, CDR2 YYNGEE. The CDR3 region is CASSDTPFSGEQYF. CDR3 bases: TGTGCCAGCAGCGACACCCCATTCAGCGGGGAGCAGTACTTC.

The CDR3 region has the DNA TGTGCCAGCAGTTTACAGGTGCAGCAGTTCTTC. It yields the protein CASSLQVQQFF. The chain has TRBV28 and TRBJ2-1; D call uncertain. Germline lookup yields CDR1 MDHEN and CDR2 SYDVKM. V was trimmed by 2 bases and J by 11 bases, leaving 7 bases between them. The CDR3 consists of 11 residues.

This sequence joins TRBV2 and TRBJ2-7; 7 bases are shared with TRBD1. Germline lookup yields CDR1 SNHLY and CDR2 FYNNEI. This CDR3 region has 15 residues. V was clipped by 2 bases and J by 4 bases; unmatched bases: 8. DNA for the CDR3: TGTGCCAGCAGTGAATTACTCAAGGGGGCTTACGAGCAGTACTTC. This sequence encodes CASSELLKGAYEQYF. Based on the CDR3 plus reference TRBV2 and TRBJ2-7, the full variable domain is EPEVTQTPSHQVTQMGQEVILRCVPISNHLYFYWYRQILGQKVEFLVSFYNNEISEKSEIFDDQFSVERPDGSNFTLKIRSTKLEDSAMYFCASSELLKGAYEQYFGPGTRLTVT.

The V call is TRBV9, the J call TRBJ2-7; TRBD2 is a possible D gene (5 bases). The V end was cut by 0 bases, the J end by 4 bases, with 8 bases between. Germline-derived CDR1 and CDR2 are SGDLS and YYNGEE. CDR3 size: 13 residues. The CDR3 reads CASSVEPGYEQYF. The CDR3 region has the DNA TGTGCCAGCAGCGTAGAACCGGGATACGAGCAGTACTTC.

This clone was observed a handful of times. This chain uses TRBV7-9 with TRBJ2-3; D not certain. Trimming took off 5 bases at V and 0 bases at J, with 6 bases between the two ends. CDR3 size: 13 residues. From germline, CDR1 is SEHNR and CDR2 FQNEAQ (reference sequence). The CDR3 bases are TGTGCCAGCAGCCGCAGTAGCACAGATACGCAGTATTTT. Protein product: CASSRSSTDTQYF.

The gene calls are TRBV6-1 and TRBJ2-1; 9 nucleotides align to TRBD2. Trimming at V came to 2 bases and at J to 0 bases, leaving 14 bases not matched to a gene. The V gene's germline CDR1 is MNHNS and CDR2 SASEGT. This CDR3 region has 20 residues. The CDR3 is CASSEQTWTSASVSYNEQFF. DNA for the CDR3: TGTGCCAGCAGTGAACAAACCTGGACTAGCGCGAGCGTCTCCTACAATGAGCAGTTCTTC.

The V and J genes are TRBV6-6 and TRBJ1-2; D remains unclear. Trimming removed 4 bases from V and 9 bases from J, with 15 bases in between. The CDR3 covers 13 residues. CDR1 MNHNY and CDR2 SVGAGI come from the germline V gene (reference sequence). In DNA form, the CDR3 reads TGTGCCAGCAGTTCGGGAGCGCAGGTTCGCTACACCTTC. Protein sequence: CASSSGAQVRYTF.

The chain couples TRBV27 to TRBJ2-5, with 7 bases aligning to TRBD2. The V and J ends lost 11 bases and 4 bases, in that order; junction bases with no gene match: 7. Germline lookup yields CDR1 MNHEY and CDR2 SMNVEV (reference sequence). The CDR3 totals 12 residues. CDR3 sequence reads: CARGEALETQYF. In DNA, the CDR3 is TGTGCCCGGGGGGAGGCGCTAGAGACCCAGTACTTC.

The chain couples TRBV19 to TRBJ2-1; 7 nucleotides agree with TRBD1. Germline trimming cut 4 bases from V and 0 bases from J; bases unmatched to any gene: 6. CDR3 length: 16 amino acids. Germline assignment: CDR1 LNHDA and CDR2 SQIVND (reference sequence). As DNA, the CDR3 is TGTGCCAGTAGTACACAGACAGGGAACTCCTACAATGAGCAGTTCTTC. Translated: CASSTQTGNSYNEQFF.

The rearrangement joins TRBV6-5 to TRBJ1-1, with D maybe TRBD1 (6 bases). Germline V gives CDR1 MNHEY, CDR2 SVGAGI. V lost 6 bases, J lost 8 bases, and 19 bases lay in between. This CDR3 is 14 amino acids long. Here the CDR3 DNA reads TGTGCCAGCAGGAGATTGGGCAGGGGTGGAGAAGCTTTCTTT. It encodes CASRRLGRGGEAFF.

The rearrangement uses TRBV19 and TRBJ1-2; 7 nucleotides line up with TRBD1. This CDR3 has 11 amino acids. The germline V gene has CDR1 LNHDA and CDR2 SQIVND (reference sequence). V gave up 10 bases and J gave up 7 bases; unmatched junction bases: 6. CDR3 DNA sequence: TGTGCCACGAACGACAGGGCTGGCTACACCTTC. This sequence encodes CATNDRAGYTF.

This chain joins TRBV4-1 and TRBJ2-4; tentatively, D is TRBD2 (7 bases). Germline V gives CDR1 MGHRA, CDR2 YSYEKL. V was trimmed by 5 bases and J by 8 bases, leaving 16 bases between them. This CDR3 is built from 14 residues. The CDR3 loop is CASSRGGRGDIQYF. The CDR3 region has the DNA TGCGCCAGCAGCAGGGGGGGCCGGGGGGACATTCAGTACTTC.

V usage is TRBV7-8 and J usage is TRBJ1-3; D is uncertain. CDR1 is SGHVS, CDR2 FQNEAQ, per germline. V dropped 5 bases and J dropped 1 base, with 6 bases sitting between them. The CDR3 extends over 13 amino acids. In DNA form, the CDR3 reads TGTGCCAGCAGCACTAGATCTGGAAACACCATATATTTT. Translated, it gives CASSTRSGNTIYF.

The rearrangement joins TRBV5-4 to TRBJ1-4, with 9 bases aligning to TRBD1. Germline V gene sequence: CDR1 SGHNT, CDR2 YYREEE (reference sequence). This CDR3 spans 15 amino acids. With 0 bases clipped from V and 4 bases from J, the junction kept 1 base outside the gene matches. CDR3 region: CASSLDRGRNEKLFF. The CDR3 DNA reads TGTGCCAGCAGCTTGGACAGGGGGCGTAATGAAAAACTGTTTTTT.

The chain carries TRBV10-3 and TRBJ1-6; 7 bases line up with TRBD1. CDR1 is ENHRY, CDR2 SYGVKD, per germline. The CDR3 length is 13 residues. With 3 bases clipped from V and 9 bases from J, the junction kept 2 bases outside the gene matches. CDR3 bases: TGTGCCATCAGTGAAACAGGGGCTTCACCCCTCCACTTT. Its translation: CAISETGASPLHF.

The chain has TRBV12-3 or TRBV12-4 and TRBJ1-1; 10 bases map to TRBD1. CDR3 size: 13 residues. V gave up 4 bases and J gave up 4 bases; unmatched junction bases: 0. The CDR3: CASSWDRGTEAFF. Written as DNA, the CDR3 is TGTGCCAGCAGTTGGGACAGGGGCACTGAAGCTTTCTTT.

This rearrangement joins TRBV5-5 to TRBJ2-1, with D possibly being TRBD1 (6 bases). This CDR3 contains 15 residues. Germline-derived CDR1 and CDR2 are SGHKS and YYEKEE (reference sequence). With 1 base removed from V and 6 bases from J, the gap between germline ends came to 14 bases. DNA of the CDR3: TGTGCCAGCAGCTTGTGGGAACAGGGCGGCAATGAGCAGTTCTTC. It translates to CASSLWEQGGNEQFF.

J is TRBJ1-2 and V is TRBV30; the match to TRBD1 covers 7 bases. V shed 2 bases, J shed 4 bases, and the junction held 1 base outside the gene matches. The CDR3 is 12 residues long. In germline, CDR1 is GTSNPN, CDR2 SVGIG (reference sequence). CDR3 in amino acids: CAWSHRGYGYTF. CDR3 in DNA: TGTGCCTGGAGTCACAGGGGCTATGGCTACACCTTC. Supplemented by reference TRBV30 and TRBJ1-2, the full variable domain reads SQTIHQWPATLVQPVGSPLSLECTVEGTSNPNLYWYRQAAGRGLQLLFYSVGIGQISSEVPQNLSASRPQDRQFILSSKKLLLSDSGFYLCAWSHRGYGYTFGSGTRLTVV.

The chain couples TRBV15 to TRBJ1-2, with D perhaps TRBD1 (5 bases). The CDR3 sequence is 15 residues long. V was clipped by 0 bases and J by 8 bases, with 16 bases between them. Germline CDR1 and CDR2: LNHNV and YYDKDF (reference sequence). The CDR3 coding sequence is TGTGCCACCAGCAGAGATAATACCAGGGATCGGGGCTACACCTTC. Its translation is CATSRDNTRDRGYTF.

V usage is TRBV5-1 and J usage is TRBJ1-6, with 10 nucleotides matching TRBD1. The CDR3 runs to 15 residues. V gave up 4 bases and J gave up 11 bases; unmatched junction bases: 9. The germline V gene encodes CDR1 SGHRS and CDR2 YFSETQ. This CDR3 is CASSPTGGVVTPLHF. The CDR3 DNA reads as TGCGCCAGCAGCCCGACAGGGGGCGTCGTCACACCCCTCCACTTT.

The V call is TRBV7-9, the J call TRBJ1-6; D possibly corresponds to TRBD1 (5 bases). The germline V and J ends were trimmed by 1 base and 7 bases, with 14 bases remaining between them. The CDR3 has 16 residues. Germline-derived CDR1 and CDR2 are SEHNR and FQNEAQ (reference sequence). This CDR3 reads CASSLEGPGRNSPLHF. CDR3 bases: TGTGCCAGCAGCTTAGAGGGTCCAGGGCGAAATTCACCCCTCCACTTT.

The chain recombines TRBV5-1 with TRBJ2-5, with 13 bases aligning to TRBD2. Germline V gene data show CDR1 as SGHRS and CDR2 as YFSETQ. Trimming at V came to 4 bases and at J to 4 bases, leaving 4 bases not matched to a gene. This CDR3 comprises 15 residues. The CDR3 nucleotides read TGCGCCAGCAGCGGACTAGCGGGGGACGGAGAGACCCAGTACTTC. Its translation is CASSGLAGDGETQYF. Supplemented by reference TRBV5-1 and TRBJ2-5, the full variable domain reads KAGVTQTPRYLIKTRGQQVTLSCSPISGHRSVSWYQQTPGQGLQFLFEYFSETQRNKGNFPGRFSGRQFSNSRSEMNVSTLELGDSALYLCASSGLAGDGETQYFGPGTRLLVL.

This clone has just one count. The rearrangement uses TRBV30 and TRBJ1-1; D gene uncertain. This CDR3 region has 11 residues. CDR1 and CDR2 from the germline V gene are GTSNPN and SVGIG (reference sequence). V shed 8 bases and J shed 6 bases, with 13 bases lying between them. The CDR3 protein is CAAALSSEAFF. The CDR3 DNA is TGTGCCGCTGCGTTATCGTCTGAAGCTTTCTTT.